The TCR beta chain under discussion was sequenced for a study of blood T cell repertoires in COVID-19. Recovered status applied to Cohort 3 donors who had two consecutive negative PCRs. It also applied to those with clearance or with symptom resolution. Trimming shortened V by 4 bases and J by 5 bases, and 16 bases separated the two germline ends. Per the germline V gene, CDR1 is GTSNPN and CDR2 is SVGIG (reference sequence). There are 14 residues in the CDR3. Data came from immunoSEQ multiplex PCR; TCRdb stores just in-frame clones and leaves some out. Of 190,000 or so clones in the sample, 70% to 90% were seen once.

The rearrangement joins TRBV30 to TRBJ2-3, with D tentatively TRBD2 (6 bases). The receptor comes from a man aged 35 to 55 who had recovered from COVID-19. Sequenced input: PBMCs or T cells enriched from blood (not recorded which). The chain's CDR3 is CAWIAAGRGDTQYF. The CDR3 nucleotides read TGTGCCTGGATTGCCGCGGGAAGGGGAGATACGCAGTATTTT. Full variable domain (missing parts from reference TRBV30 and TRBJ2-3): SQTIHQWPATLVQPVGSPLSLECTVEGTSNPNLYWYRQAAGRGLQLLFYSVGIGQISSEVPQNLSASRPQDRQFILSSKKLLLSDSGFYLCAWIAAGRGDTQYFGPGTRLTVL.